Below, 18 T cell receptor beta chains from the same sample are listed, as sequenced in a study of blood T cell repertoires in COVID-19. Profiling relied on immunoSEQ multiplex PCR, and the TCRdb table lists in-frame clones only, not all of them. The sample holds under 200,000 clones, roughly nine tenths seen once. Sample: peripheral blood. Source of these receptors: a woman aged 55-70 years with COVID-19, enrolled during active disease.

In regard to this clone: The same CDR3 arises from other DNA sequences in this sample as well. The chain recombines TRBV9 with TRBJ2-7, with 14 nucleotides matching TRBD2. Germline CDR1 is SGDLS and CDR2 is YYNGEE. V shed 4 bases, J shed 2 bases, and the junction held 2 bases outside the gene matches. The CDR3 loop spans 15 amino acids. As DNA, the CDR3 is TGTGCCAGCAGCCGGGGACTAGCGGGAGCCTACGAGCAGTACTTC. Protein: CASSRGLAGAYEQYF.

CDR3 coding DNA: TGTGCCAGCAGCCCCATTCTAGCGGAACAAGAGACCCAGTACTTC. It codes for CASSPILAEQETQYF. The chain links TRBV4-2 to TRBJ2-5, with 7 bases identical to TRBD2. Germline assignment: CDR1 LGHNA and CDR2 YNFKEQ. J was trimmed by 2 bases and V by 4 bases; bases with no gene match: 7. This CDR3 is built from 15 residues.

This clone was seen just once. V and J are TRBV19 and TRBJ2-3; D uncertain. V was pared by 6 bases and J by 0 bases, with 4 bases between. Germline lookup yields CDR1 LNHDA and CDR2 SQIVND (reference sequence). The CDR3 sequence is 12 residues long. The CDR3 nucleotides are TGTGCCAGTAGCGGGAGCACAGATACGCAGTATTTT. Protein: CASSGSTDTQYF.

V usage is TRBV5-4 and J usage is TRBJ2-4; 11 nucleotides match TRBD1. The ends lost 4 bases at V and 2 bases at J; junction bases unmatched: 2. Germline V lookup: CDR1 SGHNT, CDR2 YYREEE (reference sequence). This CDR3 region has 15 residues. In nucleotides, the CDR3 is TGTGCCAGCAGCGGGACAGGGGGGTCCAAAAACATTCAGTACTTC. Translated: CASSGTGGSKNIQYF.

J is TRBJ2-7 and V is TRBV29-1; 11 bases map to TRBD2. V lost 7 bases to trimming and J lost 4 bases; unmatched junction nucleotides: 9. Germline CDR1 SQVTM, CDR2 ANQGSEA. The CDR3 loop spans 14 amino acids. The CDR3, as DNA: TGCAGCGCAAAGATACTAGCGGGAGCTTACGAGCAGTACTTC. Protein: CSAKILAGAYEQYF.

This chain joins TRBV7-8 and TRBJ1-3; D unclear. With 1 base removed from V and 0 bases from J, the gap between germline ends came to 10 bases. Germline loops: CDR1 SGHVS, CDR2 FQNEAQ. The CDR3 consists of 16 residues. The DNA for the CDR3 is TGTGCCAGCAGCTTAGGGGTACAGATCTCTGGAAACACCATATATTTT. Residues: CASSLGVQISGNTIYF. The whole variable domain, remainder taken from reference TRBV7-8 and TRBJ1-3, is GAGVSQSPRYKVAKRGQDVALRCDPISGHVSLFWYQQALGQGPEFLTYFQNEAQLDKSGLPSDRFFAERPEGSVSTLKIQRTQQEDSAVYLCASSLGVQISGNTIYFGEGSWLTVV.

J is TRBJ1-5 and V is TRBV21-1. TRBV21-1 counts as a pseudogene. This CDR3 comprises 16 residues. The CDR3 bases are TGTGCCAGCAGCAAAGCTGGGAGGGACGGGAATCAGCCCCAGCATTTT. Its protein product is CASSKAGRDGNQPQHF.

This clone was observed a handful of times. J is TRBJ2-1 and V is TRBV19, with 8 bases that match TRBD1. The CDR3 has 16 residues. J gave up 7 bases and V 1 base, and 9 bases lay outside the gene matches. Per the germline V gene, CDR1 is LNHDA and CDR2 is SQIVND (reference sequence). The CDR3 bases are TGTGCCAGTAGTATAGGGGGCAGGGGGCTGCGTAATGAGCAGTTCTTC. Translation gives CASSIGGRGLRNEQFF.

This chain uses TRBV6-6 with TRBJ1-2, with 7 bases matching TRBD1. The V and J ends lost 5 bases and 2 bases, in that order; junction bases with no gene match: 5. This CDR3 is 14 amino acids long. Germline V gives CDR1 MNHNY, CDR2 SVGAGI (reference sequence). CDR3 sequence reads: CASSTTGPNYGYTF. In nucleotides, the CDR3 is TGTGCCAGCAGTACGACAGGGCCAAACTATGGCTACACCTTC.

V gene TRBV30 combines with J gene TRBJ1-2, with TRBD1 matching 9 bases. The CDR3 is 14 residues long. Losses at the gene ends were 2 bases for V and 4 bases for J; bases not matched to a gene: 5. Germline V gene data show CDR1 as GTSNPN and CDR2 as SVGIG (reference sequence). The CDR3 nucleotides are TGTGCCTGGAGTTGGGACAGGGTCCCCTATGGCTACACCTTC. Its translation: CAWSWDRVPYGYTF.

The chain has TRBV29-1 and TRBJ1-1; weak D call: TRBD1 (5 bases). CDR1 SQVTM and CDR2 ANQGSEA come from the germline V gene. The V and J ends lost 7 bases and 1 base respectively, with 10 bases between them. This CDR3 is built from 12 residues. This CDR3 reads CSADITNTEAFF. CDR3 nucleotide sequence: TGCAGCGCGGACATTACGAACACTGAAGCTTTCTTT.

Concerning this clone: This CDR3 is also generated by other DNA sequences in the sample. The J gene is TRBJ1-1, the V gene TRBV11-3; D is unclear. The CDR3 extends over 13 amino acids. V lost 1 base to trimming and J lost 6 bases, with 9 bases between them. Germline assignment: CDR1 SGHNT and CDR2 YENEEA. The CDR3 DNA sequence: TGTGCCAGCAGCTTAGTCCGGGGTCCTGAAGCTTTCTTT. Its translation: CASSLVRGPEAFF.

This chain connects TRBV9 to TRBJ1-2, with D possibly TRBD1 on 6 matching bases. V lost 4 bases, J lost 5 bases, and 15 bases lay in between. Germline V lookup: CDR1 SGDLS, CDR2 YYNGEE. The CDR3 has 14 amino acids. The CDR3 here is CASSSNQGKYGYTF. CDR3 sequence (DNA): TGTGCCAGCAGCTCAAATCAGGGGAAGTATGGCTACACCTTC.

V is TRBV7-9 and J is TRBJ2-1, with 8 bases aligning to TRBD2. V was pared by 6 bases and J by 0 bases, with 10 bases of the junction left unmatched. Germline CDR1 reads SEHNR; CDR2 reads FQNEAQ (reference sequence). This CDR3 contains 17 residues. The CDR3 sequence: CASSSGSSGLSYNEQFF. The CDR3 nucleotides are TGTGCCAGCAGTTCCGGGTCTAGCGGGCTCTCCTACAATGAGCAGTTCTTC.

The chain joins TRBV24-1 to TRBJ2-1, with TRBD2 as a possible D gene (6 bases). Per the germline V gene, CDR1 is KGHDR and CDR2 is SFDVKD. Trimming cost V 5 bases and J 0 bases, with 16 bases left between them. The CDR3 runs to 17 residues. The CDR3 nucleotides are TGTGCCACCAGTGGCCCGGGAGAGCGGAGCTCCTACAATGAGCAGTTCTTC. Residues: CATSGPGERSSYNEQFF.

The genes are TRBV11-3 and TRBJ2-3; 10 bases fit TRBD1. Trimming at V came to 5 bases and at J to 3 bases, leaving 5 bases not matched to a gene. Germline V CDR1 and CDR2: SGHNT, YENEEA. The CDR3 has 15 residues. The CDR3 DNA follows: TGTGCCAGCAGCGGGGACAGGGGAATTACAGATACGCAGTATTTT. Translation gives CASSGDRGITDTQYF.

The chain employs TRBV6-6 and TRBJ1-1; 12 nucleotides match TRBD1. Trimming took 8 bases from V and 6 from J; bases not matched to a gene: 10. The CDR3 contains 15 residues. Looked up from germline, CDR1 is MNHNY and CDR2 is SVGAGI (reference sequence). The CDR3 loop is CASRDRGLRVAEAFF. DNA of the CDR3: TGTGCCAGCCGGGACAGGGGGCTAAGGGTAGCTGAAGCTTTCTTT.

The V gene is TRBV12-3 or TRBV12-4, the J gene TRBJ1-6; D remains ambiguous. The CDR3 consists of 13 residues. V was shortened by 5 bases and J by 7 bases, with 9 bases between the two germline ends. Here the CDR3 reads CASSPPRNSPLHF. The CDR3 DNA reads as TGTGCCAGCAGTCCACCCAGGAATTCACCCCTCCACTTT.